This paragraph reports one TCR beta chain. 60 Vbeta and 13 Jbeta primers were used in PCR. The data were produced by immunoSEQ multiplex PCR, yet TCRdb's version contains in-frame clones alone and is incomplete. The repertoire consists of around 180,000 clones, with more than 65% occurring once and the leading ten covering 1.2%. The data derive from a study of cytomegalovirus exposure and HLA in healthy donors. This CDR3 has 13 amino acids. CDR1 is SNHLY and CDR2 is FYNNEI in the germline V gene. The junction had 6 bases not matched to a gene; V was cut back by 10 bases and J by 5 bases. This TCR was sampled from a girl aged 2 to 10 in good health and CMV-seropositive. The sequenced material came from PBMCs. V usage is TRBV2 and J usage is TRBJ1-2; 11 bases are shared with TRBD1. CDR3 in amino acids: CATLDRGRYGYTF. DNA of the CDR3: TGTGCCACCCTGGACAGGGGGCGATATGGCTACACCTTC.